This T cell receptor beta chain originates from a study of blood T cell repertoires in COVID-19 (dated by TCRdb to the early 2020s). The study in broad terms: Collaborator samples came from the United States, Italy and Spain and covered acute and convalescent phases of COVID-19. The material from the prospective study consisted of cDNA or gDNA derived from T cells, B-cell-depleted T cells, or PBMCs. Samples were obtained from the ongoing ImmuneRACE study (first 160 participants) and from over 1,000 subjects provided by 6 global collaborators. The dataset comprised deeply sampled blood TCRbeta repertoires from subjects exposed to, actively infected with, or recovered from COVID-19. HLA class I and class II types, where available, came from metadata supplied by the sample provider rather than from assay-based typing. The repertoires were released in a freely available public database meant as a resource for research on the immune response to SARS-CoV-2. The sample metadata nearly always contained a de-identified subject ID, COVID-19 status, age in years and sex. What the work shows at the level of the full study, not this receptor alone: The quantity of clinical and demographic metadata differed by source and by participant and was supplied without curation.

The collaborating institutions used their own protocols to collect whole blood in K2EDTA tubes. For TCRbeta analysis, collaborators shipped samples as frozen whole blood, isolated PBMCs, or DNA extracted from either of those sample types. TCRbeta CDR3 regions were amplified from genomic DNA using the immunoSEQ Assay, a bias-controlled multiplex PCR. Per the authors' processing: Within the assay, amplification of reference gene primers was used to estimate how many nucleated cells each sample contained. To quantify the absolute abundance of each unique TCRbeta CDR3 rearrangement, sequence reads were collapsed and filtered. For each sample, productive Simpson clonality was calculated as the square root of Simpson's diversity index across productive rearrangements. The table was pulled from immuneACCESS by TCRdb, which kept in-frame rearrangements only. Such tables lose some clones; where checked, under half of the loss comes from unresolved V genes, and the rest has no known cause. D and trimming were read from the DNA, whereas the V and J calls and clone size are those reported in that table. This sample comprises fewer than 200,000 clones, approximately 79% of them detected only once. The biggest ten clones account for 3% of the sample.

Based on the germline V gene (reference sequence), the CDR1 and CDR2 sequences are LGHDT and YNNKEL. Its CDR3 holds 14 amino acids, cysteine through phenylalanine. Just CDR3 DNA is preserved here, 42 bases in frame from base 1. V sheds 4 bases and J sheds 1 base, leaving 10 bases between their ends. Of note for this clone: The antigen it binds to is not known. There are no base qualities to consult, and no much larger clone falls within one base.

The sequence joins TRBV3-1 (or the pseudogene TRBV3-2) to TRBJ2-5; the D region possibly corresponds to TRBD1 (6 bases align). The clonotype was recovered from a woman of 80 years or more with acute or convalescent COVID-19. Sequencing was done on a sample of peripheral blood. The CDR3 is CASSLQGTQETQYF. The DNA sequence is TGTGCCAGCAGCCTGCAGGGGACCCAAGAGACCCAGTACTTC.